The TCR beta chain described here comes from a study of CD8 T cells in ankylosing spondylitis. The CDR3 covers 15 residues. CDR1 is SGHDN and CDR2 is FVKESK in the germline V gene. Construction of TCR beta libraries was performed using quantitative 5'-RACE with molecular barcodes. TCRdb redid the calling of the 5' RACE reads with MiXCR, one entry per CDR3 protein. In the table there are 150,000 to 200,000 distinct CDR3 sequences, around 18% of which are singletons. For this clonotype: Its specificity is unknown. A much larger clone sits a single nucleotide away, making a read error possible.

Overall study findings and caveats: A TCR beta motif of several highly homologous variants seemed to mark ankylosing spondylitis blood.

Sequenced input: blood, either unsorted or a sorted T cell fraction (not recorded which). V and J are TRBV14 and TRBJ2-7, with D hard to call. This receptor was obtained from a male donor with ankylosing spondylitis or in good health (not recorded which). CDR3: CASSQDTGHSCEQYF. Written as DNA, the CDR3 is TGTGCCAGCAGCCAAGATACCGGGCACTCCTGCGAGCAGTACTTC. The variable domain in full, completed from reference TRBV14 and TRBJ2-7, reads EAGVTQFPSHSVIEKGQTVTLRCDPISGHDNLYWYRRVMGKEIKFLLHFVKESKQDESGMPNNRFLAERTGGTYSTLKVQPAELEDSGVYFCASSQDTGHSCEQYFGPGTRLTVT.